Presented here are 32 T cell receptor beta chains from one specimen sequenced in a study of T cells in Graves' hyperthyroidism and ophthalmopathy. TCR beta CDR3 sequences were amplified from RNA transcripts. Carried out on the TCR CDR3, a first-round RT-PCR used the HTBI primer set. TCRdb reprocessed the multiplex PCR reads with MiXCR, giving one entry per CDR3 protein. This table holds more than 300,000 distinct CDR3 sequences, 15% to 20% found once. The sample comprised blood. Receptors originate from a man aged 18 to 30 with Graves' ophthalmopathy.

This clonotype occurred a few times. Germline is not matched at one junction end, which may reflect a read error. The chain uses TRBV20-1 and TRBJ1-2; D unresolved. Germline V gene data show CDR1 as DFQATT and CDR2 as SNEGSKA (reference sequence). The CDR3 spans 9 residues. In nucleotides, the CDR3 is TGCAGACCCCCTGGGGTGCCAGCCTTC. This translates into CRPPGVPAF.

This clonotype occurred a few times. The V and J genes are TRBV19 and TRBJ2-3; D possibly corresponds to TRBD2 (5 bases). From germline, CDR1 is LNHDA and CDR2 SQIVND (reference sequence). CDR3 length: 17 residues. Trimming stripped 6 bases from V and 1 base from J, with 20 bases between. The DNA of the CDR3 is TGTGCCAGTAGCCCGAGGGAAGGACTCCTGGGCACAGATACGCAGTATTTT. It specifies CASSPREGLLGTDTQYF.

The chain is built from TRBV7-3 and TRBJ2-3, with D perhaps TRBD2 (6 bases). The germline V gene encodes CDR1 SGHTA and CDR2 FQGTGA. The CDR3 is 16 amino acids. V was trimmed by 2 bases and J by 1 base, leaving 13 bases between them. The CDR3 DNA follows: TGTGCCAGCAGCTTAGGGGGGACCACCCGCACAGATACGCAGTATTTT. Amino acids: CASSLGGTTRTDTQYF.

This clonotype was detected ten times or more. The V call is TRBV2, the J call TRBJ1-1; D not certain. V lost 5 bases and J lost 6, with 16 bases in between. Germline loops: CDR1 SNHLY, CDR2 FYNNEI. The CDR3 runs to 14 residues. The DNA of the CDR3 is TGTGCCAGCAGTCGGGAAGTGGGGTTCTCTGAAGCTTTCTTT. Amino acid sequence: CASSREVGFSEAFF.

This clonotype showed up many times. This chain uses TRBV3-1 with TRBJ1-6; 9 positions match TRBD1. Germline V gene data show CDR1 as LGHDT and CDR2 as YNNKEL (reference sequence). The CDR3 has 16 amino acids. J gave up 7 bases and V 4 bases, and 8 bases lay outside the gene matches. The CDR3 coding sequence is TGTGCCAGCAGCCCTACAGGGGGCCAGGGGAATTCACCCCTCCACTTT. It is translated as CASSPTGGQGNSPLHF.

The table lists this clonotype with many counts. The V and J genes are TRBV12-3 or TRBV12-4 and TRBJ1-2; the D is unclear. CDR3 length: 16 residues. V was cut by 1 base and J by 2 bases, with 14 bases left in between. The CDR3: CASSLVLSQKNYGYTF. CDR3 DNA: TGTGCCAGCAGTTTAGTCCTTTCGCAGAAGAACTATGGCTACACCTTC.

The rearrangement links TRBV3-1 to TRBJ2-7, with TRBD1 matching over 10 bases. Germline CDR1 reads LGHDT; CDR2 reads YNNKEL (reference sequence). The junction had 10 bases not matched to a gene; V was cut back by 1 base and J by 4 bases. The CDR3 is 17 amino acids. CDR3 nucleotide sequence: TGTGCCAGCAGCCAAGGATCTGGGACAGGGGCACTATACGAGCAGTACTTC. The encoded protein is CASSQGSGTGALYEQYF.

Many counts were recorded for this clonotype. The rearrangement links TRBV13 to TRBJ1-5; D gene unclear. The germline CDR1 and CDR2 sequences are PRHDT and FYEKMQ (reference sequence). This CDR3 spans 14 amino acids. V lost 3 bases and J 4 bases, leaving 10 bases between the germline ends. Here the CDR3 DNA reads TGTGCCAGCAGCTTCGGGATGGGGAATCAGCCCCAGCATTTT. As protein: CASSFGMGNQPQHF.

This clonotype was counted ten times or more. The chain uses TRBV6-2 or TRBV6-3 and TRBJ1-6; no definite D call. Looked up from germline, CDR1 is MNHEY and CDR2 is SVGEGT. V lost 2 bases and J lost 8, with 4 bases in between. The CDR3 loop spans 12 amino acids. For the CDR3, the DNA is TGTGCCAGCAGTTACCCCGATTCACCCCTCCACTTT. Its translation: CASSYPDSPLHF.

This clonotype was counted many times. The V gene is TRBV12-3 or TRBV12-4, the J gene TRBJ2-7, with D uncertain. Trimming took 3 bases from V and 3 from J, leaving 9 bases between them. CDR3 size: 13 residues. DNA for the CDR3: TGTGCCAGCAGTTTCGTAGCCTTCTACGAGCAGTACTTC. It codes for CASSFVAFYEQYF.

This clonotype was found many times. The J gene is TRBJ2-2, the V gene TRBV2; D gene ambiguous. Germline lookup yields CDR1 SNHLY and CDR2 FYNNEI. The CDR3 sequence is 12 residues long. The V gene lost 3 bases and the J gene lost 3 bases, with 2 bases spanning the gap. In DNA form, the CDR3 reads TGTGCCAGCAGTGATCACACCGGGGAGCTGTTTTTT. Translated: CASSDHTGELFF.

This clonotype has a count of ten or more. This chain links TRBV9 with TRBJ1-1; 10 bases fit TRBD1. Germline V gene lookup returns CDR1 SGDLS and CDR2 YYNGEE. V gave up 4 bases and J gave up 4 bases; unmatched junction bases: 10. The CDR3 is 16 residues long. The CDR3 is CASSPRTGQGSTEAFF. The DNA of the CDR3 is TGTGCCAGCAGCCCTCGAACGGGACAGGGGAGCACTGAAGCTTTCTTT.

This clonotype was detected ten times or more. V and J are TRBV7-9 and TRBJ2-5, with D perhaps being TRBD1 or TRBD2 (5 bases each). Germline loops: CDR1 SEHNR, CDR2 FQNEAQ (reference sequence). There are 15 residues in the CDR3. V lost 1 base, J lost 0 bases, and 9 bases lay in between. The CDR3 region is CASSLGGGDQETQYF. CDR3 sequence (DNA): TGTGCCAGCAGCTTAGGTGGGGGAGACCAAGAGACCCAGTACTTC.

This clonotype was counted many times. This sequence joins TRBV20-1 and TRBJ2-1; D perhaps matches TRBD1 (6 bases). The V gene's germline CDR1 is DFQATT and CDR2 SNEGSKA (reference sequence). V lost 2 bases, J lost 5 bases, and 13 bases lay in between. The CDR3 length is 14 residues. The CDR3 DNA reads TGCAGTGCTAGACTGGGGGCGGCAGACAATGAGCAGTTCTTC. This translates into CSARLGAADNEQFF.

At least ten counts were recorded for this clonotype. This sequence joins TRBV7-9 and TRBJ2-7, with D perhaps TRBD1 or TRBD2 (5 bases each). Germline V gives CDR1 SEHNR, CDR2 FQNEAQ (reference sequence). V lost 5 bases, J lost 6 bases, and 8 bases lay in between. The CDR3 totals 11 residues. CDR3 region: CASSAGGEQYF. In DNA, the CDR3 is TGTGCCAGCAGCGCTGGGGGCGAGCAGTACTTC.

This chain joins TRBV28 and TRBJ2-3; 11 nucleotides align to TRBD2. CDR1 is MDHEN, CDR2 SYDVKM, per germline. Trimming at V came to 2 bases and at J to 5 bases, leaving 9 bases not matched to a gene. This CDR3 has 17 residues. For the CDR3, the DNA is TGTGCCAGCAGTTTACGTACTAGCGGGAGTCTTAGAGATACGCAGTATTTT. This codes for CASSLRTSGSLRDTQYF.

The chain links TRBV12-3 or TRBV12-4 to TRBJ2-1; no clear D. The CDR3 covers 15 residues. Trimming left V 2 bases short and J 0 bases short, with 8 bases between. In nucleotides, the CDR3 is TGTGCCAGCAGTTTACGCGGCTACTCCTACAATGAGCAGTTCTTC. Translated, it gives CASSLRGYSYNEQFF.

The table lists this clonotype with a few counts. The rearrangement uses TRBV5-1 and TRBJ2-3; 8 nucleotides line up with TRBD2. The CDR3 has 17 amino acids. Looked up from germline, CDR1 is SGHRS and CDR2 is YFSETQ. V gave up 0 bases and J gave up 2 bases; unmatched junction bases: 8. The CDR3 sequence is CASSLEVLAGSTDTQYF. The DNA for the CDR3 is TGCGCCAGCAGCTTGGAGGTTTTAGCGGGGTCCACAGATACGCAGTATTTT.

The sample holds a few counts of this clonotype. The genes are TRBV5-6 and TRBJ1-2; D remains unclear. CDR1 and CDR2 from the germline V gene are SGHDT and YYEEEE. Trimming pared 5 bases from V and 0 bases from J, leaving 14 bases between. This CDR3 is 15 amino acids long. The CDR3 nucleotides are TGTGCCAGCAGAATCCTATCAACTACTAACTATGGCTACACCTTC. Its translation: CASRILSTTNYGYTF.

This clonotype was counted many times. J is TRBJ2-7 and V is TRBV27, with 7 bases aligning to TRBD1. With 3 bases clipped from V and 5 bases from J, the junction kept 7 bases outside the gene matches. The CDR3 is 14 amino acids. Germline V gives CDR1 MNHEY, CDR2 SMNVEV (reference sequence). The CDR3 nucleotides read TGTGCCAGCAGTTTTAACAGGGGCAACCACGAGCAGTACTTC. This encodes CASSFNRGNHEQYF.

This clonotype was found many times. The genes are TRBV20-1 and TRBJ1-1; D is perhaps TRBD1 (5 bases). Trimming stripped 2 bases from V and 7 bases from J, with 14 bases between. The CDR3 extends over 13 amino acids. The germline V gene has CDR1 DFQATT and CDR2 SNEGSKA (reference sequence). DNA of the CDR3: TGCAGTGCTAGACCCACGACAGATTTTGAAGCTTTCTTT. It encodes CSARPTTDFEAFF.

V usage is TRBV9 and J usage is TRBJ1-2; a weak D match, TRBD1 (5 bases). With 0 bases removed from V and 4 bases from J, the gap between germline ends came to 13 bases. The CDR3 contains 15 residues. Per the germline V gene, CDR1 is SGDLS and CDR2 is YYNGEE. The CDR3 nucleotides are TGTGCCAGCAGCGTAGGGGCAGGGATGTCCTATGGCTACACCTTC. Protein: CASSVGAGMSYGYTF.

This clonotype was counted a few times. V and J are TRBV7-9 and TRBJ2-1; no definite D call. With 3 bases removed from V and 8 bases from J, the gap between germline ends came to 8 bases. The CDR3 length is 12 residues. Germline CDR1 and CDR2: SEHNR and FQNEAQ (reference sequence). CDR3 sequence: CASSFGQHEQFF. The DNA for the CDR3 is TGTGCCAGCAGCTTTGGCCAGCATGAGCAGTTCTTC.

This clonotype was seen ten or more times. The CDR3 sequence: CASRKTGLLLREQYF. CDR3 nucleotide sequence: TGTGCCAGCAGGAAGACAGGCCTTCTTCTTAGGGAGCAGTACTTC. This chain joins TRBV2 and TRBJ2-7; D is possibly TRBD1 (6 bases). The CDR3 is 15 amino acids. Germline CDR1 SNHLY, CDR2 FYNNEI. Trimming took 6 bases from V and 7 from J, leaving 22 bases between them.

This clonotype came up many times. CDR3 amino acids: CASSLQGTGSPLHF. The CDR3 bases are TGTGCCAGCAGTTTACAGGGGACAGGGTCACCCCTCCACTTT. The V gene is TRBV12-3 or TRBV12-4, the J gene TRBJ1-6; 9 positions agree with TRBD1. With 2 bases clipped from V and 10 bases from J, the junction kept 3 bases outside the gene matches. The CDR3 sequence is 14 residues long.

This clonotype was seen repeatedly, ten times or more. The chain recombines TRBV12-3 or TRBV12-4 with TRBJ1-4, with no clear D. V lost 4 bases, J lost 5 bases, and 14 bases lay in between. CDR3 length equals 15 residues. The CDR3 DNA sequence: TGTGCCAGCAGTTCTACCGGGTCTAGAAATGAAAAACTGTTTTTT. Translation gives CASSSTGSRNEKLFF.

This chain connects TRBV9 to TRBJ1-5; D possibly corresponds to TRBD1 (5 bases). CDR1 SGDLS and CDR2 YYNGEE come from the germline V gene. With 3 bases removed from V and 1 base from J, the gap between germline ends came to 11 bases. The CDR3 covers 15 residues. CDR3 nucleotides: TGTGCCAGCAGCGAGGTGGGGGAAAGCAATCAGCCCCAGCATTTT. Translation: CASSEVGESNQPQHF.

This clonotype has just a few counts. The chain is built from TRBV20-1 and TRBJ2-5, with D possibly being TRBD2 (5 bases). The CDR3 contains 12 residues. Trimming pared 6 bases from V and 2 bases from J, leaving 10 bases between. Germline V gene sequence: CDR1 DFQATT, CDR2 SNEGSKA (reference sequence). The chain's CDR3 is CSARLSQETQYF. The CDR3 DNA reads as TGCAGTGCAAGACTAAGTCAAGAGACCCAGTACTTC.

V usage is TRBV12-3 or TRBV12-4 and J usage is TRBJ2-1; 10 bases align to TRBD2. V lost 5 bases to trimming and J lost 9 bases; unmatched junction nucleotides: 7. The CDR3 has 14 amino acids. CDR3 nucleotides: TGTGCCAGCAGTCGTCTGGGACTAGCGATTGAGCAGTTCTTC. Its protein is CASSRLGLAIEQFF.

This clonotype came up a few times. The V and J genes are TRBV14 and TRBJ2-1; perhaps TRBD2 as D (6 bases). Germline V gives CDR1 SGHDN, CDR2 FVKESK. Trimming shortened V by 5 bases and J by 10 bases, and 24 bases separated the two germline ends. This CDR3 spans 16 amino acids. In DNA, the CDR3 is TGTGCCAGCAGCACGTTCGTACCTAGCGCCCTTGGGGAGCAGTTCTTC. It specifies CASSTFVPSALGEQFF.

The table lists this clonotype with a few counts. The chain recombines TRBV6-6 with TRBJ2-5, with D maybe TRBD1 (7 bases). CDR3 length: 16 residues. CDR1 is MNHNY, CDR2 SVGAGI, per germline (reference sequence). Deletions cut 2 bases from V and 2 bases from J, with 15 bases between. The DNA for the CDR3 is TGTGCCAGCAGTTACGGTATGGGGGGACAGCAAGAGACCCAGTACTTC. Translating gives CASSYGMGGQQETQYF.

Ten or more counts support this clonotype. The V and J genes are TRBV7-6 and TRBJ2-1, with 9 positions matching TRBD2. This CDR3 is built from 15 residues. Germline V gene sequence: CDR1 SGHVS, CDR2 FNYEAQ. The J segment lost 4 bases and the V segment lost 6 bases, leaving 7 bases of the junction unmatched. CDR3 residues: CASSNSGGTYNEQFF. CDR3 nucleotides: TGTGCCAGCAGTAATAGCGGGGGCACGTACAATGAGCAGTTCTTC.